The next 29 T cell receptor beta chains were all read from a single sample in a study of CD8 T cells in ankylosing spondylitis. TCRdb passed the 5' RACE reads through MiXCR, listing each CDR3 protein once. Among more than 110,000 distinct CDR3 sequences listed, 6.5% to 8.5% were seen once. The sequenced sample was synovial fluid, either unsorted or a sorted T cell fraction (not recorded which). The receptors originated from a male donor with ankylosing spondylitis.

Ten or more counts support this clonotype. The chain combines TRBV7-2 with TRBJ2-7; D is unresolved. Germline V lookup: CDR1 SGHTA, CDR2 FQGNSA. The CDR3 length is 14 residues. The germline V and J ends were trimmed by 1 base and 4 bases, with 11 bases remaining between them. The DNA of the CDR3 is TGTGCCAGCAGCTTAGGCTGGAGAGGTTACGAGCAGTACTTC. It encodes CASSLGWRGYEQYF. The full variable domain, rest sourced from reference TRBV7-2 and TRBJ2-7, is GAGVSQSPSNKVTEKGKDVELRCDPISGHTALYWYRQSLGQGLEFLIYFQGNSAPDKSGLPSDRFSAERTGGSVSTLTIQRTQQEDSAVYLCASSLGWRGYEQYFGPGTRLTVT.

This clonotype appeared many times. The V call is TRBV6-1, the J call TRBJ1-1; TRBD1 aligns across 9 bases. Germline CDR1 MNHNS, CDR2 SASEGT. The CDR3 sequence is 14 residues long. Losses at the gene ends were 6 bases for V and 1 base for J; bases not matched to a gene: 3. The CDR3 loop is CASRAGQGNTEAFF. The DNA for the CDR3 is TGTGCCAGCAGGGCGGGACAGGGGAACACTGAAGCTTTCTTT.

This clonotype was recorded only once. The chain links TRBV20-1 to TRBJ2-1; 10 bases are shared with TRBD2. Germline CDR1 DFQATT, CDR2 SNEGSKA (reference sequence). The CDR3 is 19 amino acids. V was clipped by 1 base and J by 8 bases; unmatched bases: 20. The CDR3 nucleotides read TGCAGTGCTAGAGCCACCTCAAGCGGGAGGGCCCTCGTCGGGCATGAGCAGTTCTTC. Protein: CSARATSSGRALVGHEQFF.

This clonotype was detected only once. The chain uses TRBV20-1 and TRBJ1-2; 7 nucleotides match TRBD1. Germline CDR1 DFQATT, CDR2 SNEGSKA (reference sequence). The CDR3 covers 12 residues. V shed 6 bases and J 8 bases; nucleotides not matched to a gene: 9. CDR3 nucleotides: TGCAGTGCAACACAGACAGGGTACGGCTACACCTTC. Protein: CSATQTGYGYTF.

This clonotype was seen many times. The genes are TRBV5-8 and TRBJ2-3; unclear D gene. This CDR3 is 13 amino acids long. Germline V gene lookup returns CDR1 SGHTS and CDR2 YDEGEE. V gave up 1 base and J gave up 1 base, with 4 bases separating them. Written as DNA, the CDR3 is TGTGCCAGCAGCTTGAAGGGCACAGATACGCAGTATTTT. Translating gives CASSLKGTDTQYF.

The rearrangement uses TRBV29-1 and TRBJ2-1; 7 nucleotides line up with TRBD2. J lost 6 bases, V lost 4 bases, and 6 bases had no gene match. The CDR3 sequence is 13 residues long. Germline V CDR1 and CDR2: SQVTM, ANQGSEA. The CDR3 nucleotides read TGCAGCGTTGGCGCGGGAGTAGTCAATGAGCAGTTCTTC. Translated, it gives CSVGAGVVNEQFF.

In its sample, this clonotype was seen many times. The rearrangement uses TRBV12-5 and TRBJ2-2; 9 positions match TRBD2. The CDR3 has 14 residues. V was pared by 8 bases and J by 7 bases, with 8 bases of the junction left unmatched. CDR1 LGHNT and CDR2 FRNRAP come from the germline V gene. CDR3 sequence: CASRREGQFGELFF. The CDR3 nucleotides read TGTGCTAGTAGGCGGGAGGGCCAGTTCGGGGAGCTGTTTTTT.

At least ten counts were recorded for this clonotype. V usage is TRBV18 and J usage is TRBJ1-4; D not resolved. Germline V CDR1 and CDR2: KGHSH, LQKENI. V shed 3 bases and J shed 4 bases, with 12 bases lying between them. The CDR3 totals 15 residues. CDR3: CASSPQPENNEKLFF. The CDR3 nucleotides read TGTGCCAGCTCACCTCAGCCGGAGAATAATGAAAAACTGTTTTTT.

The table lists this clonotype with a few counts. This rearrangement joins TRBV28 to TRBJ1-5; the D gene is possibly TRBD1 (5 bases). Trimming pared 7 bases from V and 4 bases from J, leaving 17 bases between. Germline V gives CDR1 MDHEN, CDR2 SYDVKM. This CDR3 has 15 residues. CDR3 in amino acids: CASTAVGGSNQPQHF. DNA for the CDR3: TGTGCCAGCACCGCAGTCGGGGGGTCTAATCAGCCCCAGCATTTT.

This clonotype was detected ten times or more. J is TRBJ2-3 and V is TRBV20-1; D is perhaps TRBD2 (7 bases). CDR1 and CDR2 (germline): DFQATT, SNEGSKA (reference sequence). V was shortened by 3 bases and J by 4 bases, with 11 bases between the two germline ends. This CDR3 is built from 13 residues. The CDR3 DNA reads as TGCAGTGCTAGCAGGGGAGGGGCAGATACGCAGTATTTT. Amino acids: CSASRGGADTQYF.

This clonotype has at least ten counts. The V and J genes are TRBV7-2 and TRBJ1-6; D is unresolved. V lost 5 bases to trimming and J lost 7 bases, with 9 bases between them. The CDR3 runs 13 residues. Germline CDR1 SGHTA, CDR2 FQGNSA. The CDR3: CASSAADNSPLHF. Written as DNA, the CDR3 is TGTGCCAGCAGCGCCGCCGACAATTCACCCCTCCACTTT.

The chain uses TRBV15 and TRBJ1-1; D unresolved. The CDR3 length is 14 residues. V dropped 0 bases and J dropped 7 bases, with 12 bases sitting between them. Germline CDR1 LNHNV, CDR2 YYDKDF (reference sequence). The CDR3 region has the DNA TGTGCCACCAGCAGAGAGTACGGGTATGGTGAAGCTTTCTTT. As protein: CATSREYGYGEAFF. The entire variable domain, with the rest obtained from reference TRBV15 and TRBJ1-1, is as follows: DAMVIQNPRYQVTQFGKPVTLSCSQTLNHNVMYWYQQKSSQAPKLLFHYYDKDFNNEADTPDNFQSRRPNTSFCFLDIRSPGLGDTAMYLCATSREYGYGEAFFGQGTRLTVV.

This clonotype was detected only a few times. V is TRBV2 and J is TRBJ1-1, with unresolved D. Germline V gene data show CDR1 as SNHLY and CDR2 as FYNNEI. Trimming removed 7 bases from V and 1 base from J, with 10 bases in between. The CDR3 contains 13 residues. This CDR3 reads CASTLSGNTEAFF. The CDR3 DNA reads TGTGCCAGCACCCTTTCGGGGAACACTGAAGCTTTCTTT.

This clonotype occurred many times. The CDR3 here is CASSLTSYNSPLHF. CDR3 bases: TGTGCCAGCAGTTTAACCTCCTATAATTCACCCCTCCACTTT. This sequence joins TRBV28 and TRBJ1-6, with D hard to call. In germline, CDR1 is MDHEN, CDR2 SYDVKM. The ends were cut back, 2 bases at V and 0 bases at J, with 2 bases in the middle. CDR3 length: 14 residues.

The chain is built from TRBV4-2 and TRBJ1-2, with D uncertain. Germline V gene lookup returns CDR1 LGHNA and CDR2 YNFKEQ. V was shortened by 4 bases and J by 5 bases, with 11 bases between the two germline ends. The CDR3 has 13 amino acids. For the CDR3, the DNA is TGTGCCAGCAGCCCGCCCCCAGGATATGGCTACACCTTC. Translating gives CASSPPPGYGYTF.

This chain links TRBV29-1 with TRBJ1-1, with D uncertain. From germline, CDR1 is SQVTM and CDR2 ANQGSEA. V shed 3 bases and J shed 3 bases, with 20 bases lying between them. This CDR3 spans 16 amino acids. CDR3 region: CSVDQNWGKIDTEAFF. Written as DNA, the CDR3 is TGCAGCGTTGATCAAAACTGGGGTAAGATTGACACTGAAGCTTTCTTT.

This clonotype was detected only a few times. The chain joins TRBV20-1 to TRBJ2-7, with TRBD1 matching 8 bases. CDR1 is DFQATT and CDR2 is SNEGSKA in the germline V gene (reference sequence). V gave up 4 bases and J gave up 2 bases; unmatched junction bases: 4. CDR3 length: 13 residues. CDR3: CSAKKQGAYEQYF. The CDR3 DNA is TGCAGTGCTAAGAAACAGGGGGCCTACGAGCAGTACTTC.

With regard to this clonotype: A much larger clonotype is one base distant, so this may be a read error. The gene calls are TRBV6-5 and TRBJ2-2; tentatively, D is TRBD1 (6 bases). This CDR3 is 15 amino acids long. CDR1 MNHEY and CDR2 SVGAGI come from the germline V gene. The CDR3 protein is CVSSYFPGVSGELFF. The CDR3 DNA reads TGTGTCAGCAGTTACTTCCCAGGGGTATCGGGGGAGCTGTTTTTT.

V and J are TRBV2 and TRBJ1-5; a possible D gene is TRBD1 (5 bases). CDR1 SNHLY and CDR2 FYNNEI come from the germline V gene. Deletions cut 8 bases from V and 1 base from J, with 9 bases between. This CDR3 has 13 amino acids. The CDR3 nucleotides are TGTGCCAGCGTGAGGGACAGCAATCAGCCCCAGCATTTT. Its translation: CASVRDSNQPQHF.

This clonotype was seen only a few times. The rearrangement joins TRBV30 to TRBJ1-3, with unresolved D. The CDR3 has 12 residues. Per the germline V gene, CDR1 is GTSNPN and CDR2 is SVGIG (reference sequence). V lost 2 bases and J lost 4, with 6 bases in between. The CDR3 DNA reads TGTGCCTGGAGTCCTGGCGGAAACACCATATATTTT. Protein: CAWSPGGNTIYF.

The CDR3 sequence: CASSLQGVMNTEAFF. CDR3 bases: TGTGCCAGCAGCCTCCAGGGGGTCATGAACACTGAAGCTTTCTTT. The rearrangement uses TRBV7-9 and TRBJ1-1; 7 bases are a match to TRBD1. Germline V gives CDR1 SEHNR, CDR2 FQNEAQ (reference sequence). This CDR3 comprises 15 residues. J gave up 0 bases and V 5 bases, and 6 bases lay outside the gene matches. The full variable domain, rest sourced from reference TRBV7-9 and TRBJ1-1, is DTGVSQNPRHKITKRGQNVTFRCDPISEHNRLYWYRQTLGQGPEFLTYFQNEAQLEKSRLLSDRFSAERPKGSFSTLEIQRTEQGDSAMYLCASSLQGVMNTEAFFGQGTRLTVV.

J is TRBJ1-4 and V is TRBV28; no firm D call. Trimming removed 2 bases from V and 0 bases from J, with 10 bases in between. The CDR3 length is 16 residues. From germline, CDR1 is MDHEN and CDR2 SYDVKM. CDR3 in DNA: TGTGCCAGCAGTTTAGCTGCAGCCTCAACTAATGAAAAACTGTTTTTT. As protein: CASSLAAASTNEKLFF.

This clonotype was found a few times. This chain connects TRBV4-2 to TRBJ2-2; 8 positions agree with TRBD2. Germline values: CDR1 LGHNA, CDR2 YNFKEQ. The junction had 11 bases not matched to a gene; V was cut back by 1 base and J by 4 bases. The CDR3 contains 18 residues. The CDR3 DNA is TGTGCCAGCAGCCAAGGAAATAGCGGGACGCCGAGCACCGGGGAGCTGTTTTTT. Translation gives CASSQGNSGTPSTGELFF.

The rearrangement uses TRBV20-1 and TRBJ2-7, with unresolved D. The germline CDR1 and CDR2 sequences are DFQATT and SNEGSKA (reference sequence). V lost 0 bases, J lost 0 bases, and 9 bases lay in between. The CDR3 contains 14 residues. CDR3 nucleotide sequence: TGCAGTGCTAGAGATTTTAGTCACTCCTACGAGCAGTACTTC. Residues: CSARDFSHSYEQYF.

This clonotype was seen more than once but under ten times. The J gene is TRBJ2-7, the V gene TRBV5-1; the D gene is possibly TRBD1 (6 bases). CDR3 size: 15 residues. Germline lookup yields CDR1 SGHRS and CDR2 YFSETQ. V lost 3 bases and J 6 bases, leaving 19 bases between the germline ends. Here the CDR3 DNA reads TGCGCCAGCAGCTCGGACAGTTTGTCGGCAGGCGAGCAGTACTTC. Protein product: CASSSDSLSAGEQYF.

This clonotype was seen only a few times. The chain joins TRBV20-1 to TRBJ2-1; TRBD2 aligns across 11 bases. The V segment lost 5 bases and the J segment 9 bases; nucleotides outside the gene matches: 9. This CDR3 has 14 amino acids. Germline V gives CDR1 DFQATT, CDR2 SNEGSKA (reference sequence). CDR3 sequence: CSAVAGGFVGEQFF. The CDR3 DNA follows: TGCAGTGCTGTAGCGGGGGGGTTTGTGGGTGAGCAGTTCTTC.

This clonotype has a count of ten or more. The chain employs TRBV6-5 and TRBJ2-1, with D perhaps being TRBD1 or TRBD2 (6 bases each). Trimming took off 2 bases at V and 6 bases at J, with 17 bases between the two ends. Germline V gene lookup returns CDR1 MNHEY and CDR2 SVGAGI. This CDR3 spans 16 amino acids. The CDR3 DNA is TGTGCCAGCAGTTACCAAGCAAGGGGGGCCGGCAATGAGCAGTTCTTC. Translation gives CASSYQARGAGNEQFF.

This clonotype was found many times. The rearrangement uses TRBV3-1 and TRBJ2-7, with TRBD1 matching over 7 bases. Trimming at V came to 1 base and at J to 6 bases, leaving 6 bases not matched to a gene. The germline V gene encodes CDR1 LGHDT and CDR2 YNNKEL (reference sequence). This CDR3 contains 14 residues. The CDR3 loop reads CASSQVVTGVEQYF. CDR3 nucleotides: TGTGCCAGCAGCCAAGTCGTTACAGGGGTCGAGCAGTACTTC.

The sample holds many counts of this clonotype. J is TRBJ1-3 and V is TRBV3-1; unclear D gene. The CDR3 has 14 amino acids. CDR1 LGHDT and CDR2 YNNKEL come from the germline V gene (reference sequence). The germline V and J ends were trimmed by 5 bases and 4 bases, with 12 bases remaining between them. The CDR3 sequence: CASSSHGVGNTIYF. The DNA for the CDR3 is TGTGCCAGCAGCTCCCATGGCGTGGGAAACACCATATATTTT.